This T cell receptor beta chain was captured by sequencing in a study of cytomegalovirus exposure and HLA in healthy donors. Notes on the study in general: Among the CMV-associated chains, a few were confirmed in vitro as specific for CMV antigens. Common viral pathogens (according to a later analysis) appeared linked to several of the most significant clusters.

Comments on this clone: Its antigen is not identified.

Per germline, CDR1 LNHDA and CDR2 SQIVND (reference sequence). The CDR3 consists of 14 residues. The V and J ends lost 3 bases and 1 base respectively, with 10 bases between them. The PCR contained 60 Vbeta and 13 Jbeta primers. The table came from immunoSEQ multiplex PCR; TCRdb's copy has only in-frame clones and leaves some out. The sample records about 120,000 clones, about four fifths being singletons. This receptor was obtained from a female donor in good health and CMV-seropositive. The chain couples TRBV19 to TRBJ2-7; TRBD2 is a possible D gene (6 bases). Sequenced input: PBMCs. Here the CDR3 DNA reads TGTGCCAGTAGTATTTCGGGGGAGTCCTACGAGCAGTACTTC. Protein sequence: CASSISGESYEQYF.